The TCR beta chain described here comes from a study of beta chain features in type 1 diabetes. Findings and limits, study-wide: TCRB CDR3s were moderately but significantly shorter in Type 1 diabetes patients in all four CD4+ subsets.

V dropped 1 base and J dropped 6 bases, with 11 bases sitting between them. Germline CDR1 reads MGHRA; CDR2 reads YSYEKL. This CDR3 region has 14 residues. Since all of the isolated RNA was reverse transcribed, expressed TCRB transcripts were what got sequenced. The table came from immunoSEQ multiplex PCR; TCRdb's copy has only in-frame clones and leaves some out. Found here are more than 150,000 clones, around 9% of them singletons; the top ten hold about 0.65%. About this clone itself: No antigen is known for it.

The chain uses TRBV4-1 and TRBJ2-3; possible D gene TRBD2, 6 bases. This receptor was identified in a woman under 40 with type 1 diabetes. The specimen sequenced was central memory CD4+ T cells from blood. The CDR3 nucleotides read TGCGCCAGCAGCCAAGCTCCGGGGAGGGATACGCAGTATTTT. It encodes CASSQAPGRDTQYF.